The rows below give T cell receptor beta chains drawn from one sample of a study of blood T cell repertoires in COVID-19. The method was immunoSEQ multiplex PCR; TCRdb's version includes in-frame clones alone and lacks a portion of them. The sample lists 95,000 to 100,000 clones, around 92% occurring once. The sequencing sample was made of peripheral blood. Receptors were obtained from a man aged 50-60 years with active COVID-19. The CDR3 runs from the conserved cysteine through the conserved F or W. The order of the fields is V gene, clone size, J gene, D gene, CDR3 protein, CDR3 DNA. The D gene is left open where the match is weak. A clone size is listed for some rows: how often the clone was seen (once, few, many), or a class if it is expanded.

>TRBV7-8|.|TRBJ1-2|.
CASSLVGAGANYGYTF
TGTGCCAGCAGCTTAGTCGGGGCAGGGGCTAACTATGGCTACACCTTC
>TRBV4-1|.|TRBJ2-7|.
CASSQDRLFDYEQYF
TGCGCCAGCAGCCAAGATCGACTTTTCGACTACGAGCAGTACTTC
>TRBV12-3/TRBV12-4|.|TRBJ1-2|.
CASGGASNYGYTF
TGTGCCAGCGGAGGGGCTTCTAACTATGGCTACACCTTC
>TRBV30|.|TRBJ2-5|TRBD2
CAWGSGRETQYF
TGTGCCTGGGGCAGCGGGAGGGAGACCCAGTACTTC
>TRBV29-1|.|TRBJ2-7|.
CSGRHPGSGEQYF
TGCAGCGGGCGGCACCCTGGGAGTGGGGAGCAGTACTTC
>TRBV5-1|few|TRBJ2-7|.
CASSLASYEQYF
TGCGCCAGCAGCTTGGCGTCCTACGAGCAGTACTTC
>TRBV15|.|TRBJ1-2|.
CATSSPGRLPNYGYTF
TGTGCCACCAGTAGCCCCGGGAGGCTCCCTAACTATGGCTACACCTTC
>TRBV6-1|.|TRBJ2-4|TRBD2
CASSERLGRGDKNIQYF
TGTGCCAGCAGTGAACGACTCGGGAGGGGAGACAAAAACATTCAGTACTTC
>TRBV19|.|TRBJ1-1|.
CASSPPGYSNTEAFF
TGTGCCAGTAGTCCCCCAGGGTATTCGAACACTGAAGCTTTCTTT
>TRBV7-6|once|TRBJ1-3|.
CASSLYGHEDSGNTIYF
TGTGCCAGCAGCTTATATGGACACGAAGACTCTGGAAACACCATATATTTT
>TRBV24-1|.|TRBJ2-3|.
CATAGARTDTQYF
TGTGCCACCGCGGGGGCTAGGACAGATACGCAGTATTTT
>TRBV29-1|once|TRBJ1-2|TRBD1
CSVVLRTGIYGYTF
TGCAGCGTTGTACTTAGGACAGGTATCTATGGCTACACCTTC